Each of the 25 T cell receptor beta chains below was sequenced from the same sample in a study of Graves' ophthalmopathy and Graves' hyperthyroidism. Amplifying from RNA transcripts, the study obtained TCR beta CDR3 regions. Second-round multiplex PCR came after first-round RT-PCR with HTBI primers. TCRdb redid the calling of the multiplex PCR reads with MiXCR, one entry per CDR3 protein. The sample includes approximately 37,000 distinct CDR3 sequences, around 50% of them seen just once. The specimen was peripheral blood. These receptor sequences come from an adult man with Graves' ophthalmopathy.

Written as DNA, the CDR3 is TGTGCCAGCAGCTTACGGGGGAAGAACACTGAAGCTTTCTTT. It encodes CASSLRGKNTEAFF. This chain uses TRBV7-2 with TRBJ1-1; D is perhaps TRBD1 (5 bases). Germline V gene lookup returns CDR1 SGHTA and CDR2 FQGNSA. The CDR3 has 14 residues. The V end lost 2 bases, the J end lost 1 base, and 8 bases lay between the germline ends.

In its sample, this clonotype was seen many times. The genes are TRBV19 and TRBJ1-5; TRBD1 might be the D (6 bases). CDR3 size: 15 residues. Looked up from germline, CDR1 is LNHDA and CDR2 is SQIVND (reference sequence). The V gene lost 5 bases and the J gene lost 1 base, with 12 bases spanning the gap. The DNA for the CDR3 is TGTGCCAGTAGTTCCGGGACATTAAGCAATCAGCCCCAGCATTTT. This codes for CASSSGTLSNQPQHF.

This clonotype was seen many times. This chain's CDR3 is CASRGANYGYTF. The CDR3 nucleotides are TGCGCCAGCAGGGGAGCTAACTATGGCTACACCTTC. The chain links TRBV5-1 to TRBJ1-2; unclear D gene. With 5 bases removed from V and 0 bases from J, the gap between germline ends came to 5 bases. Germline loops: CDR1 SGHRS, CDR2 YFSETQ. The CDR3 totals 12 residues.

This clonotype was counted only a few times. V gene TRBV29-1 combines with J gene TRBJ2-1, with 7 bases identical to TRBD1. Germline V gene sequence: CDR1 SQVTM, CDR2 ANQGSEA. This CDR3 spans 13 amino acids. The V gene end was trimmed by 3 bases and the J gene end by 5 bases; junction bases not matched to a gene: 4. Here the CDR3 reads CSVERTGNNEQFF. CDR3 coding DNA: TGCAGCGTTGAGAGGACAGGTAACAATGAGCAGTTCTTC.

With regard to this clonotype: Just one base apart from a much larger clone, this may be a read error. The limits of the CDR3 on the DNA are not certain, so only TCRdb's listed CDR3 is given. V is TRBV27 and J is TRBJ2-2; whether TRBD2, the table's D call, matches the DNA was not checked. From its first to its last residue, the CDR3 has 14 amino acids. Germline-derived CDR1 and CDR2 are MNHEY and SMNVEV (reference sequence). The CDR3 here is CASSWGGGTGELSF.

The gene calls are TRBV9 and TRBJ2-1, with 9 bases identical to TRBD2. Germline values: CDR1 SGDLS, CDR2 YYNGEE. The CDR3 consists of 14 residues. V was pared by 3 bases and J by 12 bases, with 10 bases of the junction left unmatched. The CDR3 DNA reads as TGTGCCAGCAGCGAGGGCGGGAGGGAAGATACGCAGTTCTTC. Translated, it gives CASSEGGREDTQFF.

This clonotype has ten or more counts. This chain links TRBV28 with TRBJ1-4; D is undetermined. The CDR3 is made up of 12 amino acids. Trimming shortened V by 9 bases and J by 4 bases, and 9 bases separated the two germline ends. Germline CDR1 is MDHEN and CDR2 is SYDVKM. CDR3 region: CASNLLNEKLFF. The DNA of the CDR3 is TGTGCCAGTAACCTACTTAATGAAAAACTGTTTTTT.

This clonotype was detected many times. The V gene is TRBV30, the J gene TRBJ1-2; D is uncertain. This CDR3 comprises 12 residues. Germline V CDR1 and CDR2: GTSNPN, SVGIG (reference sequence). The V end was cut by 1 base, the J end by 1 base, with 4 bases between. The CDR3 coding sequence is TGTGCCTGGAGTGACAATAACTATGGCTACACCTTC. It is translated as CAWSDNNYGYTF.

The chain carries TRBV7-9 and TRBJ2-1, with TRBD1 identical over 12 bases. Germline V CDR1 and CDR2: SEHNR, FQNEAQ (reference sequence). With V trimmed by 4 bases and J by 8 bases, 6 bases remained unmatched. This CDR3 contains 15 residues. This CDR3 is CASSSWDRGRHEQFF. The CDR3 nucleotides are TGTGCCAGCAGCTCCTGGGACAGGGGGCGGCATGAGCAGTTCTTC. Full variable domain (rest looked up from reference TRBV7-9 and TRBJ2-1): DTGVSQNPRHKITKRGQNVTFRCDPISEHNRLYWYRQTLGQGPEFLTYFQNEAQLEKSRLLSDRFSAERPKGSFSTLEIQRTEQGDSAMYLCASSSWDRGRHEQFFGPGTRLTVL.

A word on this clonotype: The junction departs from the called germline gene at one end, perhaps through a read error. V usage is TRBV9 and J usage is TRBJ2-1; no firm D call. CDR3 size: 16 residues. Germline assignment: CDR1 SGDLS and CDR2 YYNGEE. The CDR3 loop is CASSVRFTEQRNEQLF. CDR3 in DNA: TGTGCCAGCAGCGTGCGGTTTACGGAACAGAGAAATGAGCAGCTCTTC.

This clonotype is termed medium-sized. J is TRBJ1-3 and V is TRBV25-1; no clear D gene. The CDR3 loop spans 15 amino acids. The germline CDR1 and CDR2 sequences are MGHDK and SYGVNS. Trimming left V 1 base short and J 1 base short, with 8 bases between. The CDR3 DNA reads TGTGCCAGCAGTGAATGGGGTGGGTCTGGAAACACCATATATTTT. As protein: CASSEWGGSGNTIYF. Filled out from reference TRBV25-1 and TRBJ1-3, the complete variable domain reads EADIYQTPRYLVIGTGKKITLECSQTMGHDKMYWYQQDPGMELHLIHYSYGVNSTEKGDLSSESTVSRIRTEHFPLTLESARPSHTSQYLCASSEWGGSGNTIYFGEGSWLTVV.

At least ten counts were recorded for this clonotype. This chain connects TRBV6-1 to TRBJ1-1, with D maybe TRBD1 (5 bases). Germline V gene data show CDR1 as MNHNS and CDR2 as SASEGT. Trimming stripped 1 base from V and 10 bases from J, with 22 bases between. The CDR3 is 16 residues long. The DNA of the CDR3 is TGTGCCAGCAGTGAAGGGGTTAGGACATTTCGGGTGAGAGCTTTCTTT. Translated, it gives CASSEGVRTFRVRAFF.

This clonotype has a count of ten or more. CDR3 amino acids: CASTRGPDRWENTEAFF. The CDR3 region has the DNA TGTGCCAGCACCCGGGGGCCCGACAGGTGGGAGAACACTGAAGCTTTCTTT. The chain uses TRBV5-8 and TRBJ1-1; possibly TRBD1 for D (6 bases). This CDR3 has 17 residues. Trimming cost V 6 bases and J 1 base, with 22 bases left between them. Per the germline V gene, CDR1 is SGHTS and CDR2 is YDEGEE.

Concerning this clonotype itself: One end of the junction fails to match germline, which may point to a read error. The rearrangement links TRBV11-2 to TRBJ2-1, with a tentative D call TRBD2 (6 bases). Germline V gene sequence: CDR1 SGHAT, CDR2 FQNNGV. This CDR3 comprises 17 residues. CDR3 loop: CASTHLPGESSYNEKFF. The CDR3 bases are TGTGCCAGCACCCACCTTCCGGGGGAGAGCTCCTACAATGAGAAGTTCTTC. The whole variable domain, filled in from reference TRBV11-2 and TRBJ2-1, reads EAGVAQSPRYKIIEKRQSVAFWCNPISGHATLYWYQQILGQGPKLLIQFQNNGVVDDSQLPKDRFSAERLKGVDSTLKIQPAKLEDSAVYLCASTHLPGESSYNEKFFGPGTRLTVL.

This clonotype was recorded many times. The chain is built from TRBV11-3 and TRBJ1-2; tentatively, D is TRBD1 (5 bases). The germline CDR1 and CDR2 sequences are SGHNT and YENEEA. This CDR3 spans 13 amino acids. Trimming cost V 3 bases and J 1 base, with 6 bases left between them. The CDR3 protein is CASSLDNNYGYTF. The CDR3 nucleotides read TGTGCCAGCAGCTTGGACAATAACTATGGCTACACCTTC.

The rearrangement links TRBV20-1 to TRBJ2-7, with TRBD1 matching over 9 bases. The ends lost 3 bases at V and 2 bases at J; junction bases unmatched: 11. CDR3 length equals 16 residues. Per the germline V gene, CDR1 is DFQATT and CDR2 is SNEGSKA (reference sequence). The CDR3 loop is CSARYPSGTGTYEQYF. The DNA for the CDR3 is TGCAGTGCTAGGTACCCATCCGGGACAGGGACCTACGAGCAGTACTTC.

The V gene is TRBV25-1, the J gene TRBJ2-2; 7 bases are a match to TRBD1. Losses at the gene ends were 4 bases for V and 1 base for J; bases not matched to a gene: 9. This CDR3 region has 17 residues. CDR1 MGHDK and CDR2 SYGVNS come from the germline V gene. The chain's CDR3 is CASSADRHLLNTGELFF. The CDR3 DNA follows: TGTGCCAGCAGTGCGGACAGGCATTTACTGAACACCGGGGAGCTGTTTTTT.

This clonotype was detected only a few times. The gene calls are TRBV5-1 and TRBJ1-4; no firm D call. Trimming left V 5 bases short and J 8 bases short, with 10 bases between. CDR1 and CDR2 from the germline V gene are SGHRS and YFSETQ. The CDR3 has 12 residues. Here the CDR3 DNA reads TGCGCCAGCAGGTCAGGACGGGAAAAACTGTTTTTT. This translates into CASRSGREKLFF.

The rearrangement links TRBV5-6 to TRBJ1-1, with D perhaps matching TRBD1 (5 bases). CDR3 size: 14 residues. Germline V CDR1 and CDR2: SGHDT, YYEEEE. V was cut by 1 base and J by 0 bases, with 7 bases left in between. This CDR3 is CASSLLGVNTEAFF. The DNA of the CDR3 is TGTGCCAGCAGCTTGTTGGGGGTGAACACTGAAGCTTTCTTT.

There are many counts of this clonotype. The genes are TRBV20-1 and TRBJ2-3; 7 bases are a match to TRBD2. The CDR3 extends over 13 amino acids. The ends lost 4 bases at V and 0 bases at J; junction bases unmatched: 1. CDR1 and CDR2 from the germline V gene are DFQATT and SNEGSKA (reference sequence). CDR3 protein: CSATSGSTDTQYF. CDR3 sequence (DNA): TGCAGTGCTACTAGCGGTAGCACAGATACGCAGTATTTT.

For this clonotype: A read error may produce the germline difference seen at one junction end. V is TRBV7-9 and J is TRBJ2-1; 7 bases fit TRBD2. Germline V gene data show CDR1 as SEHNR and CDR2 as FQNEAQ (reference sequence). The length of the CDR3 is 15 residues. CDR3 protein: CASSVGLAGGDERFF. The CDR3 DNA reads TGTGCCAGCAGCGTGGGATTAGCGGGTGGCGATGAGCGGTTCTTC. The whole variable domain, remainder taken from reference TRBV7-9 and TRBJ2-1, is DTGVSQNPRHKITKRGQNVTFRCDPISEHNRLYWYRQTLGQGPEFLTYFQNEAQLEKSRLLSDRFSAERPKGSFSTLEIQRTEQGDSAMYLCASSVGLAGGDERFFGPGTRLTVL.

With respect to this clonotype: This likely comes from a read error, as the CDR3 has no conserved phenylalanine or tryptophan at its end. The rearrangement joins TRBV18 to TRBJ2-2; 7 bases line up with TRBD2. The germline gives CDR1 KGHSH, CDR2 LQKENI. Germline trimming cut 0 bases from V and 6 bases from J; bases unmatched to any gene: 7. The CDR3 length is 16 residues. CDR3 amino acids: CASSPPRGGEAGELFS. DNA for the CDR3: TGTGCCAGCTCACCACCCCGCGGGGGTGAGGCCGGGGAGCTGTTTTCT.

In its sample, this clonotype is medium-sized. Germline is not matched at one junction end, which may reflect a read error. The chain employs TRBV7-7 and TRBJ2-5; 8 bases are shared with TRBD1. This CDR3 has 17 amino acids. The V gene's germline CDR1 is SSHAT and CDR2 FNYEAQ (reference sequence). For the CDR3, the DNA is TGTGCTAGCAGCTTAGCGGTCTCCGGACAGGGACAAGAGACCCAGTACTTC. This encodes CASSLAVSGQGQETQYF.

The rearrangement joins TRBV5-5 to TRBJ2-3, with no clear D. Germline-derived CDR1 and CDR2 are SGHKS and YYEKEE (reference sequence). CDR3 size: 16 residues. Trimming left V 3 bases short and J 1 base short, with 15 bases between. This CDR3 is CASSSTQISGTDTQYF. CDR3 nucleotide sequence: TGTGCCAGCAGCTCGACCCAAATAAGCGGCACAGATACGCAGTATTTT.

The rearrangement joins TRBV4-3 to TRBJ2-7; 9 bases are a match to TRBD2. The germline gives CDR1 LGHNA, CDR2 YSLEER. Trimming at V came to 4 bases and at J to 6 bases, leaving 10 bases not matched to a gene. The CDR3 spans 15 residues. This CDR3 is CASSPGTAGGLEQYF. DNA of the CDR3: TGCGCCAGCAGCCCAGGGACAGCGGGGGGCCTCGAGCAGTACTTC.